This T cell receptor beta chain was captured by sequencing in a study of CD8 T cells in ankylosing spondylitis. Study-wide results and caveats: Seemingly characteristic of ankylosing spondylitis blood was a TCR beta motif consisting of several highly homologous variants.

In the case of this clonotype: Antigen unknown.

The junction had 7 bases not matched to a gene; V was cut back by 5 bases and J by 8 bases. This CDR3 comprises 13 residues. Quantitative 5'-RACE with molecular barcodes generated TCR beta libraries. Via MiXCR, TCRdb re-called the 5' RACE reads, giving one row per CDR3 protein. This sample yields 800,000 to 900,000 distinct CDR3 sequences, of which approximately 10% are seen a single time; approximately 0.51% belongs to the top ten. The gene calls are TRBV12-3 or TRBV12-4 and TRBJ2-3; 7 bases align to TRBD1. The sample consisted of blood, either unsorted or a sorted T cell fraction (not recorded which). The TCR originated in a male donor with ankylosing spondylitis. In DNA, the CDR3 is TGTGCCAGCAGTCCGGGACAGCCGGGTACGCAGTATTTT. Protein product: CASSPGQPGTQYF.